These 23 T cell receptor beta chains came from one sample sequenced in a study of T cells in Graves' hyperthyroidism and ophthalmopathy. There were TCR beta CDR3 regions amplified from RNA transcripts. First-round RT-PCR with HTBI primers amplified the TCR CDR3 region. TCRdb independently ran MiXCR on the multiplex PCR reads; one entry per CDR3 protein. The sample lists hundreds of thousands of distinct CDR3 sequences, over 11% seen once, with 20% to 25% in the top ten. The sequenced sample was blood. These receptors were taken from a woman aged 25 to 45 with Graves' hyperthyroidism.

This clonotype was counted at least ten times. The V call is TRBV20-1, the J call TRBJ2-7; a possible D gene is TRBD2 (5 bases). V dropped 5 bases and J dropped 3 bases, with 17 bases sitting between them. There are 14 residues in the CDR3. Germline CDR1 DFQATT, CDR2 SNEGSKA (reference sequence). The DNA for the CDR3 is TGCAGTGCTGTTGGGCTCGGGGAACTCTACGAGCAGTACTTC. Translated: CSAVGLGELYEQYF.

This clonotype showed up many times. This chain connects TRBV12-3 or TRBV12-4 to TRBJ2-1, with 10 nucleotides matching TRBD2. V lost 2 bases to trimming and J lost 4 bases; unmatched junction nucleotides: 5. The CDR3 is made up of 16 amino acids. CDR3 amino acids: CASSLNLAGDYNEQFF. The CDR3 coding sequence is TGTGCCAGCAGTTTAAACCTAGCGGGAGATTACAATGAGCAGTTCTTC.

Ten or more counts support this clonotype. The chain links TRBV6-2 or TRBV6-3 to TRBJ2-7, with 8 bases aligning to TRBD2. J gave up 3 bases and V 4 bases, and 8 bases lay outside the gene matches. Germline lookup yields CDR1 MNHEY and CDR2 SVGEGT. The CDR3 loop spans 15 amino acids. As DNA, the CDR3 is TGTGCCAGCAGTTCCGGGAGGGGGTCAAACTACGAGCAGTACTTC. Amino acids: CASSSGRGSNYEQYF.

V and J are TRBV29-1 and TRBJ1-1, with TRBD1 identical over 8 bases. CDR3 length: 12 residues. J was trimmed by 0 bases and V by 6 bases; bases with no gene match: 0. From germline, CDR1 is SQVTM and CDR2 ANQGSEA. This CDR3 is CSVDRVNTEAFF. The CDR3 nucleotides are TGCAGCGTGGACAGGGTGAACACTGAAGCTTTCTTT. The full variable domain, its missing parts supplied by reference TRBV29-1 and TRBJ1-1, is SAVISQKPSRDICQRGTSLTIQCQVDSQVTMMFWYRQQPGQSLTLIATANQGSEATYESGFVIDKFPISRPNLTFSTLTVSNMSPEDSSIYLCSVDRVNTEAFFGQGTRLTVV.

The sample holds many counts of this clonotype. DNA for the CDR3: TGTGCCAGCAGCAACTATAGATTCGGCGGGGAGTCCTACAATGAGCAGTTCTTC. It translates to CASSNYRFGGESYNEQFF. J is TRBJ2-1 and V is TRBV12-3 or TRBV12-4; D is possibly TRBD2 (6 bases). Trimming removed 6 bases from V and 1 base from J, with 22 bases in between. The CDR3 contains 18 residues.

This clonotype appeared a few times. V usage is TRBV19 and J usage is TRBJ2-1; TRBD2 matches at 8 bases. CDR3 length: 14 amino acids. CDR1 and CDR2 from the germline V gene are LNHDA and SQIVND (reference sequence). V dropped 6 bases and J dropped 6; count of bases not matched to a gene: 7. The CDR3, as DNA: TGTGCCAGTAGGGGTAGCGGGAAGTCCAATGAGCAGTTCTTC. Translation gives CASRGSGKSNEQFF.

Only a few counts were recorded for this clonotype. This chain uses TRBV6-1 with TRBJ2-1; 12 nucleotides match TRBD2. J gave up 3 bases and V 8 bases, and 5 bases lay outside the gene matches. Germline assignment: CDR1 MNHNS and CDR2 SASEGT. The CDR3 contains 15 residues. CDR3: CASWGLAGRYNEQFF. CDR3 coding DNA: TGTGCCAGCTGGGGACTAGCGGGCCGCTACAATGAGCAGTTCTTC.

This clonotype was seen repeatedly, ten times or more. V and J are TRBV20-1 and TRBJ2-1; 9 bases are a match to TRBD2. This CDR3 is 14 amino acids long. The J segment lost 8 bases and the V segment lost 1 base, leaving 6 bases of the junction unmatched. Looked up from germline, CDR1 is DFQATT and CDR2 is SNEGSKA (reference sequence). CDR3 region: CSARGAGGPDEQFF. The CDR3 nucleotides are TGCAGTGCTAGAGGGGCGGGAGGGCCAGATGAGCAGTTCTTC.

The CDR3 DNA reads TGTGCCAGCAGCCGCGGACAGGTTGGCAATCAGCCCCAGCATTTT. Its translation is CASSRGQVGNQPQHF. The genes are TRBV6-1 and TRBJ1-5; TRBD1 matches 7 bases. The V gene end was trimmed by 6 bases and the J gene end by 2 bases; junction bases not matched to a gene: 7. CDR3 size: 15 residues. Germline V gene data show CDR1 as MNHNS and CDR2 as SASEGT.

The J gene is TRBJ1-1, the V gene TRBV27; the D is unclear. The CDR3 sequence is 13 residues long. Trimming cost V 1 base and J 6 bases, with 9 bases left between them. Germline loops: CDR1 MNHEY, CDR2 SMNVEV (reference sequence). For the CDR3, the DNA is TGTGCCAGCAGTTTATACCTGGGCCCTGAAGCTTTCTTT. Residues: CASSLYLGPEAFF.

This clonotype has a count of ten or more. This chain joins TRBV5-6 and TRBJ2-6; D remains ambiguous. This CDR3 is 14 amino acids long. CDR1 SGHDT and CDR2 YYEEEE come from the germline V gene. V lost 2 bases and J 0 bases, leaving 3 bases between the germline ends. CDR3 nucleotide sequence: TGTGCCAGCAGCTTATCCTCTGGGGCCAACGTCCTGACTTTC. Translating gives CASSLSSGANVLTF.

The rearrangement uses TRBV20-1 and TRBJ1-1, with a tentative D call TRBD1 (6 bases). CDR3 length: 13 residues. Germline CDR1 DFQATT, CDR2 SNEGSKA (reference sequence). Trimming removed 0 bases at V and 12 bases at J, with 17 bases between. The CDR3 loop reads CSARDRTVSSSFF. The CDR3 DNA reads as TGCAGTGCTAGAGATCGGACAGTTAGTTCGTCTTTCTTT.

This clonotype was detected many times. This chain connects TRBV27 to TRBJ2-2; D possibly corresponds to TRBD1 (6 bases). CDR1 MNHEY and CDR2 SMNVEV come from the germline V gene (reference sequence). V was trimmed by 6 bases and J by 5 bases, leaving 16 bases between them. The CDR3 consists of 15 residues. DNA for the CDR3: TGTGCCAGCAGCCCCAGCCGAACAGGGACCGGGGAGCTGTTTTTT. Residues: CASSPSRTGTGELFF.

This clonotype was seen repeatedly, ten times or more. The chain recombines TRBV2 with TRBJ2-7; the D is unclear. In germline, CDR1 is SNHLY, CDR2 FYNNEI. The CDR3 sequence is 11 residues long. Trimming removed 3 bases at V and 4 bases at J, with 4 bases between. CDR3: CASSEQYEQYF. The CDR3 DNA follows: TGTGCCAGCAGTGAGCAATACGAGCAGTACTTC.

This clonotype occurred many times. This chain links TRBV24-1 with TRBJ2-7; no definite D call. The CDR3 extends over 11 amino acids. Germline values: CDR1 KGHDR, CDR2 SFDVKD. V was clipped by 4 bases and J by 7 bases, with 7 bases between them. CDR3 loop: CATSDSWEQYF. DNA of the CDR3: TGTGCCACCAGTGACTCATGGGAGCAGTACTTC.

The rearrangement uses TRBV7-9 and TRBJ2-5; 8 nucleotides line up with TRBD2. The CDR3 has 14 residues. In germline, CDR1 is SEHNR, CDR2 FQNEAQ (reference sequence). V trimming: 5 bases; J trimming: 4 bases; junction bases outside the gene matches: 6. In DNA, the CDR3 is TGTGCCAGCAGCCGAGTACTAGCGGTAGAGACCCAGTACTTC. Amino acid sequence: CASSRVLAVETQYF.

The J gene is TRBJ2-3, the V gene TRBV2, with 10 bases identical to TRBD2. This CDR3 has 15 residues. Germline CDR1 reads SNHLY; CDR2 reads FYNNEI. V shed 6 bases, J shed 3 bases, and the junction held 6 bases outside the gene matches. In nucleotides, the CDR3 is TGTGCCAGCAGAAAGACTAGCGGGTCTACAGATACGCAGTATTTT. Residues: CASRKTSGSTDTQYF.

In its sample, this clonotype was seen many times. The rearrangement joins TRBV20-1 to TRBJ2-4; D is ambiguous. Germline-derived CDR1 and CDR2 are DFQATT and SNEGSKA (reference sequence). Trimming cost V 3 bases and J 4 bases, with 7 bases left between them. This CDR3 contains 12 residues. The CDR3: CSASGWKNIQYF. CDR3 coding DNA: TGCAGTGCTAGCGGGTGGAAAAACATTCAGTACTTC.

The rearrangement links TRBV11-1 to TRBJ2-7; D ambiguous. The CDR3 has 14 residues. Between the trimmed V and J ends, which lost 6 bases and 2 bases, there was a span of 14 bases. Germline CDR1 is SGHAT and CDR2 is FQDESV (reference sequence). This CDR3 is CASSTRYSTYEQYF. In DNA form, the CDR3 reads TGTGCCAGCAGTACCCGTTACAGCACCTACGAGCAGTACTTC.

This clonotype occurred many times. The CDR3 region is CASSLTGTSYEQYF. The CDR3 DNA follows: TGTGCCAGCAGCTTAACGGGGACATCCTACGAGCAGTACTTC. The chain joins TRBV27 to TRBJ2-7; D perhaps matches TRBD1 (6 bases). Looked up from germline, CDR1 is MNHEY and CDR2 is SMNVEV (reference sequence). V was clipped by 6 bases and J by 1 base, with 13 bases between them. The CDR3 spans 14 residues.

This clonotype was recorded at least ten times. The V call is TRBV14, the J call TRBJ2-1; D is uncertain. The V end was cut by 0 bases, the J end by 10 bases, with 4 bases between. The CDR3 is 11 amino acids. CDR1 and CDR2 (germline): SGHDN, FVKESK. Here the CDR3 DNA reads TGTGCCAGCAGCCAAGATGGCGAGCAGTTCTTC. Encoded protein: CASSQDGEQFF.

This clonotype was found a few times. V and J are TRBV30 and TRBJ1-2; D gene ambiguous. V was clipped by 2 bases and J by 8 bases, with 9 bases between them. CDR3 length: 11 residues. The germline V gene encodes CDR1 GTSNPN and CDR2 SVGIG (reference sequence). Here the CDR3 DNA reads TGTGCCTGGAGTTCACGGTTGGGCTACACCTTC. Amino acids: CAWSSRLGYTF.

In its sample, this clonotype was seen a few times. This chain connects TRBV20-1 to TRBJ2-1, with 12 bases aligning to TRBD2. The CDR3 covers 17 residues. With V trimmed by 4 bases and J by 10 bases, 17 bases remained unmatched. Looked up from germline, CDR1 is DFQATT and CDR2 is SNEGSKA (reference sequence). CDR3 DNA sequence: TGCAGTGCTACGCCGATAGCCCGACTAGCGGGAGTGGGCGAGCAGTTCTTC. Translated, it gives CSATPIARLAGVGEQFF.